The text below deals with one TCR beta chain. It has no known antigen specificity. Qualities for individual bases were not recorded, and no much larger clone is one base off. Enrolling through a virtual design, the prospective study's participants ranged in age from roughly 18 to 95 years and lived across 24 United States geographic areas. In the prospective study, cohorts were assigned on the basis of participant-reported clinical history obtained from a screening survey and a study questionnaire. For ImmuneRACE Cohort 3, a participant was defined as recovered based on two consecutive negative NP/OP PCR tests, clearance by a healthcare professional, or resolution of symptoms. In the prospective study, whole blood, serum and a nasopharyngeal or oropharyngeal swab were collected from each participant by mobile phlebotomists. Over an approximately 2-month period, participants in the prospective study had the option of providing additional blood draws and questionnaires. Blood samples from the prospective study were shipped frozen or at room temperature prior to DNA extraction.

This specimen comes from a study of blood T cell repertoires in COVID-19 (dated by TCRdb to about 2020). Study-level background: Collaborator samples came from the United States, Italy and Spain and covered acute and convalescent phases of COVID-19. The prospective study material was composed of cDNA or gDNA derived from T cells, B-cell-depleted T cells, or PBMCs. The dataset comprised deeply sampled blood TCRbeta repertoires from subjects exposed to, actively infected with, or recovered from COVID-19. A freely available public database, intended as a resource for researchers studying the immune response to SARS-CoV-2, is where the repertoires were released. Samples were obtained from the ongoing ImmuneRACE study (first 160 participants) and from over a thousand subjects provided by 6 global collaborators. A de-identified subject ID, COVID-19 status, age in years and sex were almost always included in the sample metadata. HLA class I and class II types, where available, came from metadata supplied by the sample provider rather than from assay-based typing. Summary of the overall study and its limitations: Clinical and demographic metadata were provided uncurated, with the amount varying by source and participant.

Per the germline V gene, KGHSH is the CDR1 and LQKENI is the CDR2. The CDR3 spans 14 residues, from the cysteine through the phenylalanine. Solely the CDR3 DNA is kept, with 42 bases framed from the first base. Cut back by 5 bases and 6 bases, the V and J ends lie 15 bases apart. TCRbeta CDR3 regions were amplified from genomic DNA by means of the immunoSEQ Assay, a bias-controlled multiplex PCR. For the original study's pipeline: Within the assay, amplification of reference gene primers was used to estimate how many nucleated cells each sample contained. To quantify the absolute abundance of each unique TCRbeta CDR3 rearrangement, sequence reads were collapsed and filtered. For each sample, productive Simpson clonality was calculated as the square root of Simpson's diversity index across productive rearrangements. The table comes from immuneACCESS by way of TCRdb, which keeps in-frame sequences with V and J called. Part of the clones is missing from these tables; in studies checked, under half for an unresolved V gene and the rest for unknown reasons. The V and J calls and clone size are taken from that table; D and trimming were inferred from the DNA. The sample contains over 150,000 clones, over 75% of them found a single time. The top ten hold more than 6.5% of the sample.

What was sequenced was PBMCs or T cells enriched from blood (not recorded which). The rearrangement joined TRBV18 to TRBJ2-3; TRBD2 could be the D gene, as 6 bases match. This receptor was identified in a woman in her fifties or sixties who had recovered from COVID-19. DNA sequence: TGTGCCAGCTCAGGAAGCGGGTTTGGGGATACGCAGTATTTT. This translates into CASSGSGFGDTQYF.